The source of this TCR beta chain is a study of T cell changes during pregnancy in multiple sclerosis (dated by TCRdb to about 2019). Background for the entire study: Changes in the T cell repertoire over the course of pregnancy were examined in this study in women with multiple sclerosis.

Compared with germline, V lacks 6 bases and J lacks 6 bases; bases without a gene match: 8. Taken from cysteine to phenylalanine, the CDR3 has 13 residues. Only the CDR3 DNA stays, 39 bases, in frame from base 1. Reading the germline V gene gives CDR1 KGHSH and CDR2 LQKENI. Library generation was performed with the immunoSEQ multiplex PCR assay. The source is immuneACCESS, and TCRdb retained only in-frame sequences with V and J called. Part of the clones is not carried over; for the studies checked, unresolved V genes explain less than half of this, and the remainder is unexplained. This sample lists more than 80,000 clones; about 90% were detected once. The biggest ten clones account for 1.6% of the sample. Comment on this clone: No cognate antigen has been identified for it. Base qualities are not at hand, and no much larger clone is one base apart.

Recombination linked TRBV18 to TRBJ2-7, and TRBD2 matches 7 of the central bases. This receptor was taken from a female donor with multiple sclerosis, enrolled in a pregnancy study. This specimen consisted of peripheral blood, obtained before pregnancy. The nucleotides read TGTGCCAGCTCGCCGGGGGGAGCGGGCGAGCAGTACTTC. The resulting protein is CASSPGGAGEQYF.